The 9 T cell receptor beta chains below were found in one sample sequenced in a study of blood T cells in healthy people across ages. Alongside a J-beta primer mix, a sample-barcoded 5' primer served in a second PCR lasting roughly 7 to 11 cycles. TCRdb reprocessed the 5' RACE reads via MiXCR and lists one record per CDR3 protein. In the table there are 800,000 to 1,300,000 distinct CDR3 sequences, roughly a quarter of which are singletons. These data also featured in a second study, about T cells of mothers and their children.

Sequencing used blood. These receptors originate from a girl between 2 and 10 years old in good health.

In this sample, this clonotype turned up a few times. The V and J genes are TRBV12-3 or TRBV12-4 and TRBJ1-2, with D perhaps matching TRBD1 (6 bases). The CDR3 length is 14 residues. V was pared by 1 base and J by 8 bases, with 14 bases between. In nucleotides, the CDR3 is TGTGCCAGCAGTTTAGGGACAGCCGGCCGGGGCTACACCTTC. It translates to CASSLGTAGRGYTF.

This clonotype occurred many times. The V gene is TRBV11-2, the J gene TRBJ2-7; D possibly corresponds to TRBD2 (6 bases). V was pared by 3 bases and J by 4 bases, with 10 bases between. CDR1 and CDR2 (germline): SGHAT, FQNNGV. This CDR3 is 13 amino acids long. In DNA, the CDR3 is TGTGCCAGCAGCTTGGAGGGCCCTTACGAGCAGTACTTC. Translation gives CASSLEGPYEQYF. The full variable domain, in which reference TRBV11-2 and TRBJ2-7 provide the parts outside the CDR3, is EAGVAQSPRYKIIEKRQSVAFWCNPISGHATLYWYQQILGQGPKLLIQFQNNGVVDDSQLPKDRFSAERLKGVDSTLKIQPAKLEDSAVYLCASSLEGPYEQYFGPGTRLTVT.

The sample holds many counts of this clonotype. The J gene is TRBJ2-7, the V gene TRBV25-1; tentative D call: TRBD2 (5 bases). This CDR3 comprises 15 residues. V gave up 0 bases and J gave up 6 bases, with 15 bases separating them. CDR1 is MGHDK, CDR2 SYGVNS, per germline. The CDR3 DNA reads as TGTGCCAGCAGTGAATATTCCCCGTCGGAGGTCGAGCAGTACTTC. Translating gives CASSEYSPSEVEQYF.

The chain links TRBV6-1 to TRBJ2-5, with TRBD1 identical over 7 bases. The CDR3 is made up of 13 amino acids. The V gene end was trimmed by 9 bases and the J gene end by 7 bases; junction bases not matched to a gene: 11. CDR1 and CDR2 from the germline V gene are MNHNS and SASEGT. The CDR3 DNA reads as TGTGCCAGTGGGGACAGTTATTTGGGGACCCAGTACTTC. This sequence encodes CASGDSYLGTQYF.

V is TRBV11-2 and J is TRBJ2-7, with unresolved D. CDR1 and CDR2 from the germline V gene are SGHAT and FQNNGV. Trimming took 5 bases from V and 7 from J, leaving 12 bases between them. CDR3 length: 12 amino acids. CDR3 residues: CASSRSIEEQYF. Written as DNA, the CDR3 is TGTGCCAGCAGCCGGAGTATCGAGGAGCAGTACTTC.

This clonotype has only a few counts. This chain uses TRBV12-3 or TRBV12-4 with TRBJ1-6; D is possibly TRBD1 (5 bases). There are 10 residues in the CDR3. Trimming removed 5 bases from V and 14 bases from J, with 7 bases in between. The CDR3 loop is CASSRGTLHF. CDR3 coding DNA: TGTGCCAGCAGTCGGGGGACCCTCCACTTT.

This chain joins TRBV4-1 and TRBJ1-1, with D maybe TRBD1 (5 bases). Trimming removed 0 bases from V and 0 bases from J, with 11 bases in between. This CDR3 spans 16 amino acids. CDR1 MGHRA and CDR2 YSYEKL come from the germline V gene. This CDR3 reads CASSQDLTAMNTEAFF. The CDR3, as DNA: TGCGCCAGCAGCCAAGATTTGACAGCCATGAACACTGAAGCTTTCTTT.

The gene calls are TRBV10-3 and TRBJ2-3, with TRBD2 matching 7 bases. CDR3 length equals 15 residues. V shed 10 bases and J 2 bases; nucleotides not matched to a gene: 12. Germline CDR1 and CDR2: ENHRY and SYGVKD. The CDR3 coding sequence is TGTGCCACCTGGGGAGGGACTACGAACACAGATACGCAGTATTTT. It encodes CATWGGTTNTDTQYF.

This clonotype has more than one count but fewer than ten. This chain joins TRBV29-1 and TRBJ1-2; tentatively, D is TRBD1 (6 bases). V was cut by 4 bases and J by 4 bases, with 13 bases left in between. The CDR3 contains 13 residues. Germline lookup yields CDR1 SQVTM and CDR2 ANQGSEA. CDR3 bases: TGCAGCGTTGTAGAGGACAGAGTCTATGGCTACACCTTC. Amino acid sequence: CSVVEDRVYGYTF.